The T cell receptor beta chain under discussion was sequenced for a study of shared clonotypes between healthy human individuals. From germline, CDR1 is MNHNS and CDR2 SASEGT. The CDR3 extends over 18 amino acids. V lost 2 bases to trimming and J lost 0 bases, with 17 bases between them. Profiling relied on immunoSEQ multiplex PCR, and the TCRdb table lists in-frame clones only, not all of them. The table has over a million clones, roughly 96% seen once. This chain joins TRBV6-1 and TRBJ2-1; TRBD1 might be the D (7 bases). This TCR came from a man aged 30-40 years in good health. Sequenced sample: naive CD4+ T cells sorted from blood. Described subset: CD45RA+ positively selected. The CDR3 coding sequence is TGTGCCAGCAGTGAAAAACGCGGGACAGAGAGCTCCTACAATGAGCAGTTCTTC. This encodes CASSEKRGTESSYNEQFF.